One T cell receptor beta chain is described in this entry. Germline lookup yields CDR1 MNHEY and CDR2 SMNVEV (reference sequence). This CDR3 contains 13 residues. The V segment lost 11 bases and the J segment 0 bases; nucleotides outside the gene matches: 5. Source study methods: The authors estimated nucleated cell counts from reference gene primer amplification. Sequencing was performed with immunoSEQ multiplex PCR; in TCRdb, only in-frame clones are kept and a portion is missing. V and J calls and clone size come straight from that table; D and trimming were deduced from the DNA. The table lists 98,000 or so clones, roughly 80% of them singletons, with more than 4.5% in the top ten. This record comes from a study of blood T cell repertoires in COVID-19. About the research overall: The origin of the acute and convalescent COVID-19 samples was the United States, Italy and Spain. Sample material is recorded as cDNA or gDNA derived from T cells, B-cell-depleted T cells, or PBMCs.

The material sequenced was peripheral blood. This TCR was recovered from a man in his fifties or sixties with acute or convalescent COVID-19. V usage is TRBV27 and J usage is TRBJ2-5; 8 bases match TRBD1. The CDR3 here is CAPGQEDQETQYF. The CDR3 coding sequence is TGTGCCCCGGGACAGGAAGACCAAGAGACCCAGTACTTC.